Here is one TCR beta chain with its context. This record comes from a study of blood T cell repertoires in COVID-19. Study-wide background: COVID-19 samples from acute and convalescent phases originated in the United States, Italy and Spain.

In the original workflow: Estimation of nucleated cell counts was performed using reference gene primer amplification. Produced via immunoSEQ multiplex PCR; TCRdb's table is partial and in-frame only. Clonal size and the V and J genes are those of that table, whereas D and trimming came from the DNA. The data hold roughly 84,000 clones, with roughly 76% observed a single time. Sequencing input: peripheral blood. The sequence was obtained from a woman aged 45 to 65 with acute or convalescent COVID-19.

In nucleotides, the CDR3 is TGTGCCTGGAGCATAGCGGGGGGGAGAGAGACCCAGTACTTC. This codes for CAWSIAGGRETQYF. V usage is TRBV30 and J usage is TRBJ2-5; TRBD2 agrees at 11 bases. Germline V gene sequence: CDR1 GTSNPN, CDR2 SVGIG (reference sequence). V trimming: 3 bases; J trimming: 4 bases; junction bases outside the gene matches: 4. The CDR3 covers 14 residues. Full variable domain (remainder filled in from reference TRBV30 and TRBJ2-5): SQTIHQWPATLVQPVGSPLSLECTVEGTSNPNLYWYRQAAGRGLQLLFYSVGIGQISSEVPQNLSASRPQDRQFILSSKKLLLSDSGFYLCAWSIAGGRETQYFGPGTRLLVL.